This T cell receptor beta chain is from a study of T cells in Graves' hyperthyroidism and ophthalmopathy. Deletions cut 8 bases from V and 1 base from J, with 11 bases between. Germline CDR1 reads MDHEN; CDR2 reads SYDVKM. The CDR3 has 14 amino acids. In this sample, this clonotype turned up a few times. Authors of the study amplified TCR beta CDR3 regions from RNA transcripts. The primer set for the first-round RT-PCR of the TCR CDR3 was HTBI. TCRdb itself ran the multiplex PCR reads through MiXCR, one entry per CDR3 protein. The repertoire holds some 510,000 distinct CDR3 sequences, less than 25% seen once, with around 27% in the top ten. Each diagnosis drew on symptoms, thyroxine, TRAb, thyroid ultrasound and orbital computed tomography findings.

The gene calls are TRBV28 and TRBJ2-2; tentative D call: TRBD1 (6 bases). Sample: blood. This clonotype was sampled from a man in his late teens or twenties with Graves' hyperthyroidism. In DNA form, the CDR3 reads TGTGCCAGCCCGAAGGACAGGAACACCGGGGAGCTGTTTTTT. Its protein product is CASPKDRNTGELFF.